This TCR beta chain was found in a study of tumor-infiltrating lymphocytes in localized non-small cell lung cancer. Turning to the study itself: Some samples were collected after neoadjuvant chemotherapy; smokers, never-smokers and several histologies were included. Notes on the study in general: IM1 and IM2 tumors showed no difference in T-cell fraction.

Worth noting for this clone: What it recognizes is unknown.

CDR1 and CDR2 from the germline V gene are LNHDA and SQIVND (reference sequence). The V and J ends lost 3 bases and 2 bases respectively, with 20 bases between them. CDR3 length: 18 residues. Clones were read by immunoSEQ multiplex PCR, and TCRdb kept only the in-frame ones, dropping some. Of roughly 10,000 clones listed, about three quarters were seen once; the top ten hold 15% to 20%. Sequencing input: uninvolved lung tissue not adjacent to the tumor. The source of this sequence is a human donor with non-small cell lung cancer. The chain joins TRBV19 to TRBJ1-5; D is possibly TRBD1 (6 bases). The CDR3 region has the DNA TGTGCCAGTAGTATCCCCTTCCGGGGGCGCGAGGGCAATCAGCCCCAGCATTTT. Amino acid sequence: CASSIPFRGREGNQPQHF.